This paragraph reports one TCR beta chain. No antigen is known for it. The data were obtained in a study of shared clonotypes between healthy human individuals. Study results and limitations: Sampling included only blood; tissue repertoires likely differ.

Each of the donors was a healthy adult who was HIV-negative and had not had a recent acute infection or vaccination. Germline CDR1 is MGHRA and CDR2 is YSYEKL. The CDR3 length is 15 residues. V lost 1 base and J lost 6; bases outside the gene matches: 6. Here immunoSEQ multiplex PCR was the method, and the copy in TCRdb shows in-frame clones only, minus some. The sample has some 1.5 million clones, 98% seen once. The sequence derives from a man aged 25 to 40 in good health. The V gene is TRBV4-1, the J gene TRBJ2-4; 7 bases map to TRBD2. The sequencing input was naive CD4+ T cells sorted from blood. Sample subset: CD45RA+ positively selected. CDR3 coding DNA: TGCGCCAGCAGCCAAGGAGGCGGGGGAAGAAACATTCAGTACTTC. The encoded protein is CASSQGGGGRNIQYF.